This T cell receptor beta chain was identified during a study of cytomegalovirus exposure and HLA in healthy donors. Findings and caveats of the study: Within the data, a cluster of highly shared sequence variants was likely a sequencing artifact. An analysis that was carried out later associated 15,000 to 20,000 TCR beta sequences with HLA alleles at 0.05 false discovery rate.

This clone was detected only once. The antigen is undetermined. There are 13 residues in the CDR3. Trimming removed 7 bases at V and 3 bases at J, with 12 bases between. Germline V lookup: CDR1 SGHTA, CDR2 FQGNSA. The study ran its PCR with 60 Vbeta and 13 Jbeta primers. As originally analysed: It was a later analysis that counted roughly 80 million unique TCR beta chains, of which some 10 million were shared. Libraries were prepared by immunoSEQ multiplex PCR; TCRdb keeps only in-frame clonotypes and omits some of them. That table supplies the V and J calls and clone size; D and trimming were determined from the DNA. The table records 250,000 to 350,000 clones, 86% of them present only once.

The receptor was derived from a man aged 35-49 years in good health and CMV-seropositive. Sequenced: PBMCs. The chain employs TRBV7-2 and TRBJ2-5, with D maybe TRBD1 (5 bases). In nucleotides, the CDR3 is TGTGCCAGCACTAACAGGCAGGAAGAGACCCAGTACTTC. Translation gives CASTNRQEETQYF. Full variable domain (outside the CDR3, taken from reference TRBV7-2 and TRBJ2-5): GAGVSQSPSNKVTEKGKDVELRCDPISGHTALYWYRQSLGQGLEFLIYFQGNSAPDKSGLPSDRFSAERTGGSVSTLTIQRTQQEDSAVYLCASTNRQEETQYFGPGTRLLVL.